This T cell receptor (beta chain) was identified during a study of blood T cell repertoires in COVID-19. The CDR3 loop spans 13 amino acids. Looked up from germline, CDR1 is GTSNPN and CDR2 is SVGIG (reference sequence). Trimming took off 5 bases at V and 1 base at J, with 9 bases between the two ends. TCRdb's copy holds only in-frame clones and misses some; the assay was immunoSEQ multiplex PCR. The table lists 250,000 to 300,000 clones, over 75% of them singletons. The receptor was derived from a man aged 18-30 years who had recovered from COVID-19. The V and J genes are TRBV30 and TRBJ2-4; tentative D call: TRBD2 (6 bases). The sample comprised PBMCs or T cells enriched from blood (not recorded which). The CDR3 is CAWAGLAKNIQYF. The CDR3 DNA reads TGTGCCTGGGCGGGGTTGGCCAAAAACATTCAGTACTTC.